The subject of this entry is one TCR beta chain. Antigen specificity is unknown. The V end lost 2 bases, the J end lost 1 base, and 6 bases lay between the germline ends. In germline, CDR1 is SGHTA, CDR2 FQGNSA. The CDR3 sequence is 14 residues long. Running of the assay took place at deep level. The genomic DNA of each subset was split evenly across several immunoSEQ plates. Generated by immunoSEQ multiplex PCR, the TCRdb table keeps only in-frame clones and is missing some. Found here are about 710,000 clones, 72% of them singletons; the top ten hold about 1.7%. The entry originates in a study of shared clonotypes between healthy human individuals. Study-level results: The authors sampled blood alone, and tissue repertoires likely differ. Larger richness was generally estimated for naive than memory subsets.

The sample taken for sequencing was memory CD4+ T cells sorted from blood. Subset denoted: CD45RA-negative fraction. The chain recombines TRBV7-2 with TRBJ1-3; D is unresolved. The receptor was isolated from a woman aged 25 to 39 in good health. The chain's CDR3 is CASSLWRSGNTIYF. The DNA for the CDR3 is TGTGCCAGCAGCTTATGGAGATCTGGAAACACCATATATTTT.